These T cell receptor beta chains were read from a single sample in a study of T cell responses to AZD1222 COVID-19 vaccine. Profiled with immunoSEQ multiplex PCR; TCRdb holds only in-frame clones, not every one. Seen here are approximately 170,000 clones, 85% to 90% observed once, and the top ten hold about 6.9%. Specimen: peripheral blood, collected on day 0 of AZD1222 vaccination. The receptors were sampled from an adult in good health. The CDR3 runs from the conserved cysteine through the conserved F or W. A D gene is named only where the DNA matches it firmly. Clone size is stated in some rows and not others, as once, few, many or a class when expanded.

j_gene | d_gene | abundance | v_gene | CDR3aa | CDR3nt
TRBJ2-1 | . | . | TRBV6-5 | CASSYPEGHEQFF | TGTGCCAGCAGTTATCCCGAGGGTCACGAGCAGTTCTTC
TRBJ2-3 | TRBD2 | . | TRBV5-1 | CASSRRTSGGAKTDTQYF | TGCGCCAGCAGCCGAAGGACTAGCGGGGGGGCCAAGACAGATACGCAGTATTTT
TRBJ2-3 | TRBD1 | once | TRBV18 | CASSPWDRDFTDTQYF | TGTGCCAGCTCACCTTGGGACAGGGACTTCACAGATACGCAGTATTTT
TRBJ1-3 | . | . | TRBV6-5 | CASSYAGSSGNTIYF | TGTGCCAGCAGTTACGCCGGGAGCTCTGGAAACACCATATATTTT
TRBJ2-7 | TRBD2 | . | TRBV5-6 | CASSLVSGGIYEQYF | TGTGCCAGCAGCTTGGTTAGCGGGGGGATCTACGAGCAGTACTTC
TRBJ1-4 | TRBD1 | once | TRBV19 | CASSIGQGATELFF | TGTGCCAGTAGTATCGGGCAGGGGGCGACGGAACTGTTTTTT
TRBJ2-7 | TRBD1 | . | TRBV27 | CASSLGQVSYEQYF | TGTGCCAGCAGTTTAGGACAGGTCTCCTACGAGCAGTACTTC
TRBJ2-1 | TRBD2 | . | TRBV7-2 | CASSARGLATNHNEQFF | TGTGCCAGCAGCGCCCGGGGACTAGCGACAAATCACAATGAGCAGTTCTTC
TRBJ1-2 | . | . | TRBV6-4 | CASSDELVGYTF | TGTGCCAGCAGTGACGAGTTGGTGGGCTACACCTTC
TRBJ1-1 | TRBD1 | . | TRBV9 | CASSATGGPTEAFF | TGTGCCAGCAGCGCGACAGGGGGTCCCACTGAAGCTTTCTTT
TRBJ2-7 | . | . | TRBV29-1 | CSVAWETYEQYF | TGCAGCGTTGCTTGGGAGACCTACGAGCAGTACTTC
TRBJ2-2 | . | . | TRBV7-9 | CASSSALQGTGELFF | TGTGCCAGCAGCTCCGCCTTACAGGGAACCGGGGAGCTGTTTTTT
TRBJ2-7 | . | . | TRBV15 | CATSREEGLPPDF | TGTGCCACCAGCAGGGAGGAGGGGCTTCCCCCAGACTTC
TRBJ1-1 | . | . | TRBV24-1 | CATSSTEQHTEAFF | TGTGCCACCAGCTCCACGGAGCAGCACACTGAAGCTTTCTTT
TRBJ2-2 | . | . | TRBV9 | CASSVDLPSGELFF | TGTGCCAGCAGCGTAGACCTCCCTAGCGGGGAGCTGTTTTTT
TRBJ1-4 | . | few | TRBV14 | CASSQDQDQNEKLFF | TGTGCCAGCAGCCAAGATCAGGATCAGAATGAAAAACTGTTTTTT
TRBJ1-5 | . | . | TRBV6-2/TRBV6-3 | CASSYGFGARANQPQHF | TGTGCCAGCAGTTACGGTTTCGGCGCCAGGGCTAATCAGCCCCAGCATTTT
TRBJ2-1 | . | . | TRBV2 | CASSEGDEQFF | TGTGCCAGCAGTGAAGGGGATGAGCAGTTCTTC
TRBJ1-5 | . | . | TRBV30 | CAWSVRTAVVPQHF | TGTGCCTGGAGTGTACGGACTGCGGTAGTTCCCCAGCATTTT
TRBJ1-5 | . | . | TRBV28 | CASTRGNQPQHF | TGTGCCAGCACCCGGGGTAATCAGCCCCAGCATTTT
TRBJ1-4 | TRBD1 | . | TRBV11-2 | CASSPQGATNEKLFF | TGTGCCAGCAGCCCGCAGGGGGCAACTAATGAAAAACTGTTTTTT
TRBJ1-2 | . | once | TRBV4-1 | CASSQDPGYYGYTF | TGCGCCAGCAGCCAAGACCCGGGTTACTATGGCTACACCTTC
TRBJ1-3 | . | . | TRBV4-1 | CASSPSALFGNTIYF | TGCGCCAGCAGCCCAAGTGCCCTTTTTGGAAACACCATATATTTT
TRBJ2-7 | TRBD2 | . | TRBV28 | CASSPGTSGPSYEQYF | TGTGCCAGCAGCCCCGGGACTAGCGGACCCTCCTACGAGCAGTACTTC